This entry features one TCR beta chain sequence. This CDR3 is built from 16 residues. The V end lost 6 bases, the J end lost 7 bases, and 21 bases lay between the germline ends. Germline V gene data show CDR1 as LNHDA and CDR2 as SQIVND (reference sequence). This record belongs to a study of blood T cell repertoires in COVID-19. Sequencing used immunoSEQ multiplex PCR; TCRdb keeps in-frame clones, though not all of them. The sample includes roughly 110,000 clones, roughly four fifths of them seen just once. The sequenced sample consisted of peripheral blood. The genes are TRBV19 and TRBJ2-2, with D maybe TRBD2 (6 bases). This receptor was obtained from a human donor in a cohort sampled during active COVID-19. CDR3 DNA: TGTGCCAGTAGCAGTCCCGGGACTTCATCGAGCGGGGAGCTGTTTTTT. This translates into CASSSPGTSSSGELFF.